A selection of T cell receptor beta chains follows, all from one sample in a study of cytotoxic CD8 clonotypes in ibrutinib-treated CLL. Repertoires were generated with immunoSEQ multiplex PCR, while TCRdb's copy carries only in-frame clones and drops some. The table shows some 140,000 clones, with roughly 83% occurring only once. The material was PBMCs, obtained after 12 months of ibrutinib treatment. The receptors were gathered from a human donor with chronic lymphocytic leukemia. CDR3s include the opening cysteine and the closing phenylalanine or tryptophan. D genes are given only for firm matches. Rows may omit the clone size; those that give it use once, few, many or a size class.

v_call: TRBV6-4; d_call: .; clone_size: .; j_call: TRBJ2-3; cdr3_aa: CASSDIGGRRTDTQYF; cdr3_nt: TGTGCCAGCAGTGACATAGGAGGCCGCCGCACAGATACGCAGTATTTT
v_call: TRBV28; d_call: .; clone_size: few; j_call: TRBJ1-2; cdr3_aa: CASSLGLIYGYTF; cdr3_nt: TGTGCCAGCAGTTTGGGGCTGATCTATGGCTACACCTTC
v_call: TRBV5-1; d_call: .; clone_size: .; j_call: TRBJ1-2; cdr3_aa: CASRLGSTASNYGYTF; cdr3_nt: TGCGCCAGCCGCCTTGGGTCGACAGCCTCTAACTATGGCTACACCTTC
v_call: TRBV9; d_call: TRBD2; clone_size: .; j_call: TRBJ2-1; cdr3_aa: CASSVEPFGGLAGVGPYNEQFF; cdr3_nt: TGTGCCAGCAGCGTAGAACCTTTTGGGGGACTAGCGGGAGTGGGGCCCTACAATGAGCAGTTCTTC
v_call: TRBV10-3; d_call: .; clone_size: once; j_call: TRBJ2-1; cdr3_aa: CAISERQLTTGQFF; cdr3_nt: TGTGCCATCAGTGAGAGACAGTTAACAACGGGGCAGTTCTTC
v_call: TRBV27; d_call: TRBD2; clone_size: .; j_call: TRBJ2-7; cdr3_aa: CASRKPGGFGEQYF; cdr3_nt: TGTGCCAGCCGAAAACCGGGGGGATTTGGCGAGCAGTACTTC
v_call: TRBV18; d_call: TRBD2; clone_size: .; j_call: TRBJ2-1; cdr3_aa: CASSQERGDEQFF; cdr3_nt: TGTGCCAGCTCTCAGGAACGGGGGGATGAGCAGTTCTTC
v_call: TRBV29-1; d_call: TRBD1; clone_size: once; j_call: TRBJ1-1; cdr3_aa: CSHGTGGTEAFF; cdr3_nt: TGCAGCCACGGGACAGGGGGGACTGAAGCTTTCTTT
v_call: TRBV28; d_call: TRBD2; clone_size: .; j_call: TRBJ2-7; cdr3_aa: CASSTPGLAGGSYEQYF; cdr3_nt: TGTGCCAGCAGTACCCCGGGACTAGCGGGGGGCTCCTACGAGCAGTACTTC
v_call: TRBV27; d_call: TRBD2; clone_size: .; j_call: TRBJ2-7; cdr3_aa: CASSLSPSGAYEQYF; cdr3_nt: TGTGCCAGCAGTTTATCCCCTAGCGGGGCATACGAGCAGTACTTC
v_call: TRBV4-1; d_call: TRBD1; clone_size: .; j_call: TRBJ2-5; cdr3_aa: CASSQIAGQGSTVGETQYF; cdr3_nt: TGCGCCAGCAGCCAAATCGCAGGACAGGGCAGTACGGTAGGAGAGACCCAGTACTTC
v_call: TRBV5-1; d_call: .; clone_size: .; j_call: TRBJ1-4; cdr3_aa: CASSFDRGGNEKLFF; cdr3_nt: TGCGCCAGCAGCTTCGACAGAGGAGGAAATGAAAAACTGTTTTTT
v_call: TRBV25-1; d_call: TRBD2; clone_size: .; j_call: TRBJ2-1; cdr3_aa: CASGGVNEQFF; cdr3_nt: TGTGCCAGTGGGGGGGTGAATGAGCAGTTCTTC
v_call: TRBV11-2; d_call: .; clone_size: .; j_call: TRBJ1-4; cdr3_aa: CASSIGDSQLFF; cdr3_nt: TGTGCCAGCAGCATAGGAGACAGTCAACTGTTTTTT
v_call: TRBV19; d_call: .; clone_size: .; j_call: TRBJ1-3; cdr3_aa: CASSTGQRSSGNTIYF; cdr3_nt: TGTGCCAGTAGTACGGGACAAAGGAGCTCTGGAAACACCATATATTTT
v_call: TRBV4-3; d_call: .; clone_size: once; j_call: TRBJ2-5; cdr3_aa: CASSQVTAGLARETQYF; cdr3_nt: TGCGCCAGCAGCCAAGTCACGGCTGGGCTAGCTCGAGAGACCCAGTACTTC
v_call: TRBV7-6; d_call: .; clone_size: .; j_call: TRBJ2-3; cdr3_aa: CASSRGGISDTQYF; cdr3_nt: TGTGCCAGCAGCCGAGGAGGGATTTCAGATACGCAGTATTTT
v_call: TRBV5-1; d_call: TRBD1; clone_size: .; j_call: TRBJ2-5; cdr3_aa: CASSPGGTGETQYF; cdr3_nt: TGCGCCAGCAGCCCTGGGGGGACAGGGGAAACCCAGTACTTC
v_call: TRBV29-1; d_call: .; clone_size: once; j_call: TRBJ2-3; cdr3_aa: CSVIGLEVTQYF; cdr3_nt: TGCAGCGTAATTGGACTGGAAGTTACGCAGTATTTT
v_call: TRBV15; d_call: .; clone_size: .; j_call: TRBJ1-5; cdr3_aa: CATSRDLGNQPQHF; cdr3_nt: TGTGCCACCAGCAGAGATCTAGGGAATCAGCCCCAGCATTTT
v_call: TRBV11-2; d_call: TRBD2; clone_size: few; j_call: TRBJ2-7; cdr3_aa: CASSPRLGREFEQYF; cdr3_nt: TGTGCCAGCAGCCCCCGGTTAGGGCGGGAGTTCGAGCAGTACTTC
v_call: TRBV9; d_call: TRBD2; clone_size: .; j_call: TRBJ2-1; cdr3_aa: CASSASSGRRNEQFF; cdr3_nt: TGTGCCAGCAGCGCCTCCAGCGGGAGGCGGAATGAGCAGTTCTTC
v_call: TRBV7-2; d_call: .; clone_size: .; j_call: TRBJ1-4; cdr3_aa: CASSLRGLNEKLFF; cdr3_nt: TGTGCCAGCAGCCTCAGGGGCCTTAATGAAAAACTGTTTTTT
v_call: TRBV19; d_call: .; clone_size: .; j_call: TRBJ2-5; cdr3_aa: CASSTPGGVVETQYF; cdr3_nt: TGTGCCAGTAGTACCCCCGGGGGAGTGGTAGAGACCCAGTACTTC
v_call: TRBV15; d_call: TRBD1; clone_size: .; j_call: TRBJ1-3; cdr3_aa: CATSSPTRGTGPELSGNTIYF; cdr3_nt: TGTGCCACCAGCAGCCCCACGAGGGGGACAGGGCCCGAGCTTTCTGGAAACACCATATATTTT
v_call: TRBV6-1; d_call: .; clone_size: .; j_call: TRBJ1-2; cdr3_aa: CASSEAGGYGYTF; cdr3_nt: TGTGCCAGCAGTGAAGCAGGGGGGTATGGCTACACCTTC
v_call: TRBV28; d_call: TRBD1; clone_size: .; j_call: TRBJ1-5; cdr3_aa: CAATDIWGQGYSNQPQHF; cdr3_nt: TGTGCCGCAACAGATATCTGGGGACAGGGGTATAGCAATCAGCCCCAGCATTTT
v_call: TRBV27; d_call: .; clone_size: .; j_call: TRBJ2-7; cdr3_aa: CASSLSQTYYEQYF; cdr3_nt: TGTGCCAGCAGTTTATCTCAGACATACTACGAGCAGTACTTC
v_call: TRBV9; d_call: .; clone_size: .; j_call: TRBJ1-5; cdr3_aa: CASSALGPDSNQPQHF; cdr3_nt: TGTGCCAGCAGCGCTCTTGGGCCCGATAGCAATCAGCCCCAGCATTTT
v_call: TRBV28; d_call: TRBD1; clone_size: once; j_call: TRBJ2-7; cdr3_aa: CASSPYRQGSYEQYF; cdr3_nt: TGTGCCAGCAGTCCTTACAGACAGGGTTCCTACGAGCAGTACTTC
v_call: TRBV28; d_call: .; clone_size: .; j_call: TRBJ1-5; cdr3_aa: CASNAAGVYSNQPQHF; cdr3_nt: TGTGCCAGCAACGCCGCTGGGGTCTATAGCAATCAGCCCCAGCATTTT
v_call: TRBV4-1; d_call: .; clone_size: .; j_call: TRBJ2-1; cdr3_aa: CASRMVAGRYRDNEQFF; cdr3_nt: TGCGCCAGCAGGATGGTTGCCGGAAGGTATAGAGACAATGAGCAGTTCTTC
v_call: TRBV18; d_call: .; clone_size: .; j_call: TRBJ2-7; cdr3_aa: CASSAFGGGYEQYF; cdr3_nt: TGTGCCAGCTCAGCTTTCGGTGGGGGCTACGAGCAGTACTTC
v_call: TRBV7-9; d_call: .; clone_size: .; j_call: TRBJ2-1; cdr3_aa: CAGNPTRTSSSYNEQFF; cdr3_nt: TGTGCCGGCAACCCTACCAGGACTTCAAGCTCCTACAATGAGCAGTTCTTC
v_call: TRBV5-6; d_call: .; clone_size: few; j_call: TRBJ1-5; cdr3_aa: CASSLGNQPQHF; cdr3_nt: TGTGCCAGCAGCTTAGGCAATCAGCCCCAGCATTTT
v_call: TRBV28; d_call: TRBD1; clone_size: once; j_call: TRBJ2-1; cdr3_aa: CASSLIYRGYNEQFF; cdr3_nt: TGTGCCAGCAGTTTAATTTACAGGGGCTACAATGAGCAGTTCTTC
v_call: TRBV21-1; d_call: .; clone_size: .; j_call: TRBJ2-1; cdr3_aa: CASSKSVREGPYNEQFF; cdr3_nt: TGTGCCAGCAGCAAATCGGTGCGGGAGGGCCCCTACAATGAGCAGTTCTTC
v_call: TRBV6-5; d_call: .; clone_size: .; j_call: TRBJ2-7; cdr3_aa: CASSSPLISYEQYF; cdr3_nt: TGTGCCAGCAGTTCCCCTCTAATCTCCTACGAGCAGTACTTC
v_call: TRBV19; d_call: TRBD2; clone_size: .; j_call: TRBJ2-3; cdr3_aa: CASRSLSGGPDTQYF; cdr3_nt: TGTGCCAGTAGATCCTTGTCGGGAGGGCCAGATACGCAGTATTTT
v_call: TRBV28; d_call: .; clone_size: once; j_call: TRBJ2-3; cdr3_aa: CASSLDTYSTDTQYF; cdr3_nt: TGTGCCAGCAGTTTAGACACCTATTCCACAGATACGCAGTATTTT
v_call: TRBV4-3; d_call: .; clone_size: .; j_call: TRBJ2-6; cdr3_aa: CASSQGAGALLSGANVLTF; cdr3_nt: TGCGCCAGCAGCCAAGGGGCAGGGGCCCTACTCTCTGGGGCCAACGTCCTGACTTTC
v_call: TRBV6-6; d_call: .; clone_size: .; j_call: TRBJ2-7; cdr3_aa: CASTGLGYEQYF; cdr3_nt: TGTGCCAGCACAGGTTTGGGTTACGAGCAGTACTTC
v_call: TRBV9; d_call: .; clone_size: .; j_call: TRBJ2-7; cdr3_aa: CASSVSPEPYEQYF; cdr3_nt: TGTGCCAGCAGCGTGAGCCCTGAACCCTACGAGCAGTACTTC
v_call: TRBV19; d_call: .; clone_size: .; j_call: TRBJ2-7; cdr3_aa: CASSLGRGAEQYF; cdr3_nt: TGTGCCAGTAGCCTCGGAAGGGGTGCCGAGCAGTACTTC
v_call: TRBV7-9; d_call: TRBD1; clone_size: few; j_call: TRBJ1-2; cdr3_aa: CASSLVGQGYGYTF; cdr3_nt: TGTGCCAGCAGCTTAGTGGGACAGGGCTATGGCTACACCTTC
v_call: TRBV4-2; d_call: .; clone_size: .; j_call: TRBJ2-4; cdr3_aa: CASSQGRAGLAKNIQYF; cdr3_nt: TGTGCCAGCAGCCAAGGACGGGCGGGATTAGCCAAAAACATTCAGTACTTC
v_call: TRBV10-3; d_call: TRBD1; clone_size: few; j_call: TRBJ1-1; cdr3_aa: CAISLTGSNTEAFF; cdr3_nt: TGTGCCATCAGTCTGACAGGGTCGAACACTGAAGCTTTCTTT
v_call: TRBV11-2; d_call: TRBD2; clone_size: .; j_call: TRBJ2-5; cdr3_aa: CASSLTRLAVGVTQYF; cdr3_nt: TGTGCCAGCAGCCTAACACGACTAGCAGTAGGTGTGACCCAGTACTTC
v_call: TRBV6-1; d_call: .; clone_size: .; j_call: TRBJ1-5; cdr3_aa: CASSDLRSGNQPQHF; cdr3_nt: TGTGCCAGCAGTGACCTTCGAAGTGGGAATCAGCCCCAGCATTTT